Presented here are 6 T cell receptor beta chains from one specimen sequenced in a study of early T cells in non-severe SARS-CoV-2 infection. TCRdb called the 5' RACE reads again in MiXCR, with one record for every CDR3 protein. Seen here are about 26,000 distinct CDR3 sequences, 4.5% to 5.5% observed once, and the top ten hold more than 3.5%. The sequenced material came from whole blood. These receptors originate from an adult who was a healthcare worker with PCR-confirmed SARS-CoV-2 infection or an uninfected control (not recorded which).

This clonotype was observed at least ten times. The chain uses TRBV12-2 and TRBJ1-1; the D segment call TRBD1 is taken from the table without a DNA check. TRBV12-2 is flagged as a pseudogene. The CDR3 is made up of 17 amino acids. CDR3 region: CASRPTGEGARNTEAFF. CDR3 in DNA: TGTGCAAGTCGCCCGACAGGGGAGGGGGCTAGAAACACTGAAGCTTTCTTT.

This clonotype appeared many times. The chain links TRBV11-2 to TRBJ2-1; D is uncertain. The V end lost 3 bases, the J end lost 0 bases, and 9 bases lay between the germline ends. Looked up from germline, CDR1 is SGHAT and CDR2 is FQNNGV. This CDR3 has 15 amino acids. The CDR3 DNA reads as TGTGCCAGCAGCTTTACCGGACGCTCCTACAATGAGCAGTTCTTC. Translation gives CASSFTGRSYNEQFF.

By frequency in the sample, this clonotype is medium-sized. CDR3 sequence reads: CASRAASRHTQYF. CDR3 sequence (DNA): TGTGCCAGTCGGGCGGCCAGCAGGCATACGCAGTATTTT. The chain couples TRBV19 to TRBJ2-3; D uncertain. Germline CDR1 and CDR2: LNHDA and SQIVND (reference sequence). The CDR3 sequence is 13 residues long. V lost 8 bases and J 7 bases, leaving 16 bases between the germline ends.

Within the sample, this clonotype is medium-sized. The chain carries TRBV7-6 and TRBJ2-7; no clear D. This CDR3 contains 13 residues. V was trimmed by 0 bases and J by 2 bases, leaving 5 bases between them. Germline values: CDR1 SGHVS, CDR2 FNYEAQ. CDR3 coding DNA: TGTGCCAGCAGCTTAGCGCTGGCCTACGAGCAGTACTTC. Its protein product is CASSLALAYEQYF.

This clonotype was found many times. V gene TRBV5-1 combines with J gene TRBJ1-5; the D gene is possibly TRBD1 (5 bases). The germline V and J ends were trimmed by 0 bases and 3 bases, with 10 bases remaining between them. The germline V gene encodes CDR1 SGHRS and CDR2 YFSETQ. The CDR3 totals 15 residues. This CDR3 reads CASSLGPGINQPQHF. The CDR3 DNA reads TGCGCCAGCAGCTTGGGGCCAGGGATCAATCAGCCCCAGCATTTT.

The chain uses TRBV7-9 and TRBJ1-1, with D perhaps TRBD1 (5 bases). The CDR3 consists of 16 residues. Per the germline V gene, CDR1 is SEHNR and CDR2 is FQNEAQ (reference sequence). Trimming removed 5 bases at V and 1 base at J, with 17 bases between. CDR3 loop: CASSPGGQGWNTEAFF. As DNA, the CDR3 is TGTGCCAGCAGCCCAGGAGGGCAGGGCTGGAACACTGAAGCTTTCTTT.